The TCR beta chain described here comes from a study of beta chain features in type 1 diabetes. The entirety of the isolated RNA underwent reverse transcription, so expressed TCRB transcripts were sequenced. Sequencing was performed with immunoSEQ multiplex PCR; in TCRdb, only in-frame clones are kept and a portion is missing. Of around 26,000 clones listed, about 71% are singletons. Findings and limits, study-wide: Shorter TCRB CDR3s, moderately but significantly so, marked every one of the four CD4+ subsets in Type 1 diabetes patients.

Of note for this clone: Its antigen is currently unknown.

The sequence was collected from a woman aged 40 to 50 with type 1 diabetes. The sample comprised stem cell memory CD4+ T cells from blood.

This chain's CDR3 is CASSYSRVGGEKLFF. The CDR3 DNA follows: TGTGCCAGCAGTTACTCGAGGGTAGGGGGCGAAAAACTGTTTTTT. The V gene is TRBV6-6, the J gene TRBJ1-4, with 7 bases fitting TRBD1. With 0 bases clipped from V and 8 bases from J, the junction kept 6 bases outside the gene matches. This CDR3 is built from 15 residues. CDR1 is MNHNY and CDR2 is SVGAGI in the germline V gene (reference sequence).